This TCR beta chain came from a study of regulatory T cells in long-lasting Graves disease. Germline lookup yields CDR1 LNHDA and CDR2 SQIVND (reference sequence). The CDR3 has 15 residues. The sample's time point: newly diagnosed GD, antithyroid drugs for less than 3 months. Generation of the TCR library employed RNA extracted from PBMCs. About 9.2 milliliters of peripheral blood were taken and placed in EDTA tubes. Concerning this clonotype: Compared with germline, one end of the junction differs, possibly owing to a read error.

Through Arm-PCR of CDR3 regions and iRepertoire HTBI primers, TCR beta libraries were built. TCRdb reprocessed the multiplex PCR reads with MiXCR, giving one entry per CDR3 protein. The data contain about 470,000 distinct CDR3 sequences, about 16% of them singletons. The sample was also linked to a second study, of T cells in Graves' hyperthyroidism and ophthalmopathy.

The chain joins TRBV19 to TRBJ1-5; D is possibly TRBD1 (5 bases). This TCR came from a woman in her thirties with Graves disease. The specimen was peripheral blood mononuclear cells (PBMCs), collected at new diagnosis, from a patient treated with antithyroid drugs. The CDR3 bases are TGTGCCTGTAGTATGGGCAGGGAGGTTAATCAGCCCCAGCATTTT. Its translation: CACSMGREVNQPQHF.